The next 10 T cell receptor beta chains were all read from a single sample in a study of T cells in Graves' hyperthyroidism and ophthalmopathy. Authors of the study amplified TCR beta CDR3 regions from RNA transcripts. HTBI primers were the set used in a first-round RT-PCR of the TCR CDR3. TCRdb called the multiplex PCR reads again in MiXCR, with one record for every CDR3 protein. The repertoire consists of 96,000 or so distinct CDR3 sequences, with just over 50% occurring once and the leading ten covering around 29%. Material: blood. These receptors came from a woman in her 40s with Graves' hyperthyroidism.

This clonotype was recorded many times. The chain recombines TRBV2 with TRBJ1-5, with a possible D match to TRBD1 (5 bases). V was shortened by 4 bases and J by 6 bases, with 13 bases between the two germline ends. CDR1 is SNHLY and CDR2 is FYNNEI in the germline V gene. The CDR3 is 14 amino acids. CDR3: CASSGGGGSQPQHF. Written as DNA, the CDR3 is TGTGCCAGCAGTGGGGGGGGAGGCAGTCAGCCCCAGCATTTT.

Details on this clonotype: Given the absence of the conserved phenylalanine or tryptophan at the CDR3 end, a read error is likely. The limits of the CDR3 on the DNA are not certain, so only TCRdb's listed CDR3 is given. This rearrangement joins TRBV7-9 to TRBJ1-2. Inclusive of both ends, the CDR3 amounts to 13 amino acids. CDR1 and CDR2 (germline): SEHNR, FQNEAQ (reference sequence). The CDR3 loop reads CASSNTEGPGYTS.

This clonotype was counted ten times or more. This chain joins TRBV6-1 and TRBJ2-5; D uncertain. CDR3 size: 11 residues. Trimming left V 7 bases short and J 1 base short, with 4 bases between. Germline CDR1 reads MNHNS; CDR2 reads SASEGT. In DNA form, the CDR3 reads TGTGCCAGCAAACTCCAAGAGACCCAGTACTTC. Translating it yields CASKLQETQYF.

This clonotype ranks as medium-sized. J is TRBJ2-7 and V is TRBV10-3; 7 bases line up with TRBD2. J gave up 0 bases and V 4 bases, and 6 bases lay outside the gene matches. The CDR3 contains 15 residues. Germline CDR1 and CDR2: ENHRY and SYGVKD. The DNA of the CDR3 is TGTGCCATCAGTGTCTCTAGCGGAGCCTCCTACGAGCAGTACTTC. Encoded protein: CAISVSSGASYEQYF.

This clonotype has ten or more counts. The chain links TRBV7-9 to TRBJ1-4; D gene ambiguous. The CDR3 sequence is 14 residues long. V lost 5 bases to trimming and J lost 0 bases, with 7 bases between them. The germline V gene encodes CDR1 SEHNR and CDR2 FQNEAQ (reference sequence). The CDR3 here is CASSQTTTNEKLFF. The CDR3 bases are TGTGCCAGCAGCCAGACAACAACTAATGAAAAACTGTTTTTT.

The chain is built from TRBV25-1 and TRBJ1-6; 9 bases map to TRBD1. This CDR3 is built from 14 residues. The germline V gene has CDR1 MGHDK and CDR2 SYGVNS. The V and J ends lost 4 bases and 7 bases, in that order; junction bases with no gene match: 2. This CDR3 is CASSATGGNSPLHF. The CDR3 DNA reads TGTGCCAGCAGTGCCACAGGGGGCAATTCACCCCTCCACTTT.

The gene calls are TRBV12-3 or TRBV12-4 and TRBJ1-6; D may be TRBD1 (5 bases). V was cut by 6 bases and J by 10 bases, with 16 bases left in between. This CDR3 contains 14 residues. The CDR3 DNA reads as TGTGCCAGCAGCCCCCTTAGGGGAGAATCACCCCTCCACTTT. Translated: CASSPLRGESPLHF.

In its sample, this clonotype was seen many times. The chain combines TRBV2 with TRBJ2-5; 11 nucleotides align to TRBD2. Germline trimming cut 2 bases from V and 4 bases from J; bases unmatched to any gene: 3. The germline V gene has CDR1 SNHLY and CDR2 FYNNEI. The CDR3 spans 15 residues. This CDR3 is CASSELAGGGETQYF. The DNA for the CDR3 is TGTGCCAGCAGTGAATTAGCGGGAGGGGGAGAGACCCAGTACTTC.

About this clonotype: One end of the junction is discordant with germline, which a read error may explain. V is TRBV29-1 and J is TRBJ2-5; D might be TRBD1 or TRBD2, each matching 6 bases. The CDR3 sequence is 13 residues long. Looked up from germline, CDR1 is SQVTM and CDR2 is ANQGSEA. CDR3 loop: CSVIGGGQETQCF. The CDR3 region has the DNA TGCAGCGTGATAGGGGGAGGCCAAGAGACCCAGTGCTTC.

This clonotype was counted many times. This chain links TRBV7-9 with TRBJ1-1, with 9 bases lining up with TRBD1. V shed 2 bases and J 4 bases; nucleotides not matched to a gene: 5. This CDR3 comprises 15 residues. CDR1 and CDR2 (germline): SEHNR, FQNEAQ (reference sequence). CDR3 residues: CASSLSGTGTTEAFF. The DNA of the CDR3 is TGTGCCAGCAGCTTATCAGGGACAGGGACCACTGAAGCTTTCTTT.